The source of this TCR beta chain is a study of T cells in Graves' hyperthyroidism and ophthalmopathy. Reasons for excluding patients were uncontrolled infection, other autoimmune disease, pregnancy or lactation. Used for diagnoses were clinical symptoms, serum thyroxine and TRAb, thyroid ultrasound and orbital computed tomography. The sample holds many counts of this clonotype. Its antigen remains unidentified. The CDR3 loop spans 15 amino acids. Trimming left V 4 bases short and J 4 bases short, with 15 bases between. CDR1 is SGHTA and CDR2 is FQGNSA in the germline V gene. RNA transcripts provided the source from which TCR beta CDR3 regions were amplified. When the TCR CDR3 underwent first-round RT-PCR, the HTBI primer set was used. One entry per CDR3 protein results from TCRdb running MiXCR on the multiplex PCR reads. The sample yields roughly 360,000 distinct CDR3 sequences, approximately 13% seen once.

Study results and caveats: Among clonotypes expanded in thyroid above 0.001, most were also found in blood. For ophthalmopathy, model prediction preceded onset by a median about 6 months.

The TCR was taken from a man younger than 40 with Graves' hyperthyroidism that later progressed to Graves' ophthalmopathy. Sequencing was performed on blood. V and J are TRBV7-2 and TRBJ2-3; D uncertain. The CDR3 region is CASSSWVVGPDTQYF. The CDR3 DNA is TGTGCCAGCAGCTCATGGGTAGTAGGGCCAGATACGCAGTATTTT. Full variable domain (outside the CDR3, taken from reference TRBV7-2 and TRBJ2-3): GAGVSQSPSNKVTEKGKDVELRCDPISGHTALYWYRQSLGQGLEFLIYFQGNSAPDKSGLPSDRFSAERTGGSVSTLTIQRTQQEDSAVYLCASSSWVVGPDTQYFGPGTRLTVL.